The present T cell receptor beta chain was sequenced within a study of T cells after somatic rescue of genetic block. Data came from immunoSEQ multiplex PCR; TCRdb stores just in-frame clones and leaves some out. Among roughly 110,000 clones listed, about 93% were seen once. CDR1 and CDR2 from the germline V gene are KGHSH and LQKENI. The CDR3 contains 14 residues. Unmatched junction bases numbered 7, after V lost 6 bases and J lost 3 bases. A single count supports this clone. Material: peripheral blood mononuclear cells (PBMCs). The TCR originated in a woman aged 18-29 years. The gene calls are TRBV18 and TRBJ1-1; 7 positions agree with TRBD1. This CDR3 reads CASSLNRGHTEAFF. The CDR3 coding sequence is TGTGCCAGCTCCCTTAACAGGGGACACACTGAAGCTTTCTTT.